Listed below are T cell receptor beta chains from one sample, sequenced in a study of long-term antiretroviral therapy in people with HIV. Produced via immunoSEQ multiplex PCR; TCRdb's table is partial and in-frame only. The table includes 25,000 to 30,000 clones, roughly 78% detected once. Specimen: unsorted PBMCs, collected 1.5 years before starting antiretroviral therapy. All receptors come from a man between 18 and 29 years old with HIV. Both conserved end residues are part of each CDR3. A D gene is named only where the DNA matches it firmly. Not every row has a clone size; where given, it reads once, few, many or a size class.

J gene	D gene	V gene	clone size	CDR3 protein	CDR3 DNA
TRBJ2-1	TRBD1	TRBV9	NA	CASSLTDRDGYNEQFF	TGTGCCAGCAGCCTCACGGACAGGGACGGGTACAATGAGCAGTTCTTC
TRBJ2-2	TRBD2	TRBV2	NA	CASTLTSGHTGELFF	TGTGCCAGCACATTGACTAGCGGACACACCGGGGAGCTGTTTTTT
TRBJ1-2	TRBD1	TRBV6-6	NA	CASTYGDSIYGYTF	TGTGCCAGCACTTATGGGGACAGTATCTATGGCTACACCTTC
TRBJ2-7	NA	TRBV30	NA	CAWNWGGSYEQYF	TGTGCCTGGAATTGGGGCGGCTCCTACGAGCAGTACTTC
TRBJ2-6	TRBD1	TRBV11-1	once	CASRKFEDRGPSGANVLTF	TGTGCCAGCAGGAAGTTCGAGGACAGGGGGCCCTCTGGGGCCAACGTCCTGACTTTC
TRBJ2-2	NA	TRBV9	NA	CASSVAPVGARDTGELFF	TGTGCCAGCAGCGTAGCCCCGGTGGGAGCGAGAGACACCGGGGAGCTGTTTTTT
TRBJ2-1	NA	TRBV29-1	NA	CSVEEGGAGSNEQFF	TGCAGCGTTGAAGAGGGGGGCGCGGGCAGCAATGAGCAGTTCTTC
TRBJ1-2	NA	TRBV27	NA	CASSSSYGISGYTF	TGTGCCAGCAGTTCCTCTTATGGCATATCTGGCTACACCTTC
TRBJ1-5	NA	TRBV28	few	CASQLRVSNQPQHF	TGTGCCAGCCAACTCAGGGTGAGCAATCAGCCCCAGCATTTT
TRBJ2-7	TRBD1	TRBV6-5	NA	CASRERQGEYEQYF	TGTGCCAGCAGGGAGAGACAGGGGGAGTACGAGCAGTACTTC
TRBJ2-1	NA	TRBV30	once	CAWSVDSFAGPYNEQFF	TGTGCCTGGAGTGTCGACTCCTTCGCGGGCCCCTACAATGAGCAGTTCTTC
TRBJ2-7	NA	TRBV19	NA	CATMPGTASYEQYF	TGTGCCACTATGCCAGGGACTGCATCCTACGAGCAGTACTTC
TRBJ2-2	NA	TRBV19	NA	CASRFRANTGELFF	TGTGCCAGTAGGTTCAGGGCCAACACCGGGGAGCTGTTTTTT
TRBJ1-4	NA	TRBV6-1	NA	CASSDLQGWEKLFF	TGTGCCAGCAGTGATCTACAGGGCTGGGAAAAACTGTTTTTT
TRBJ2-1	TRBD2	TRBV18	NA	CASSPPIGTTYNEQFF	TGTGCCAGCTCACCACCGATCGGGACTACCTACAATGAGCAGTTCTTC
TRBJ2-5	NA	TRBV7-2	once	CASSPRIVAQETQYF	TGTGCCAGCAGCCCCCGTATAGTAGCACAAGAGACCCAGTACTTC
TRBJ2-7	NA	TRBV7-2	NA	CASSLRGYEQYF	TGTGCCAGCAGCTTGCGGGGCTACGAGCAGTACTTC
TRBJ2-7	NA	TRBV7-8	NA	CASSLAGSYEQYF	TGTGCCAGCAGCTTAGCGGGGTCCTACGAGCAGTACTTC
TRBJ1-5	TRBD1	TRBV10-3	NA	CAARTGDQPQHF	TGTGCCGCCCGGACAGGGGATCAGCCCCAGCATTTT
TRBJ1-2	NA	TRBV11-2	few	CASRHSIAHTF	TGTGCCAGCCGCCACAGCATCGCCCACACCTTC
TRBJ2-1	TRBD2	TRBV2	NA	CASRPTSGGALEQFF	TGTGCCAGCAGACCAACTAGCGGGGGGGCGCTTGAGCAGTTCTTC
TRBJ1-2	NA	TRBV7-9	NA	CASSSTENYGYTF	TGTGCCAGCAGTTCTACAGAGAACTATGGCTACACCTTC
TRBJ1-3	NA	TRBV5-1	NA	CASSLGGDGNTIYF	TGCGCCAGCAGCTTGGGAGGGGATGGAAACACCATATATTTT
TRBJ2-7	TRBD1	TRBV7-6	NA	CASTNNIGGWPQGESYEQYF	TGTGCCAGCACCAACAACATCGGCGGCTGGCCCCAGGGGGAGTCCTACGAGCAGTACTTC
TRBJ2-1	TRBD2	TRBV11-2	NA	CASSSGTSGGENEQFF	TGTGCCAGCAGCTCCGGGACTAGCGGGGGGGAGAATGAGCAGTTCTTC
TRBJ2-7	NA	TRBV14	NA	CASSQETNREQYF	TGTGCCAGCAGCCAAGAGACCAATCGCGAGCAGTACTTC
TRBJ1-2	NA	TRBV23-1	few	CASSQMDDSSNYGYTF	TGCGCCAGCAGTCAGATGGACGATTCGTCTAACTATGGCTACACCTTC
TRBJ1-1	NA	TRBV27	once	CASSIGLNTEAFF	TGTGCCAGCAGTATTGGGTTGAACACTGAAGCTTTCTTT
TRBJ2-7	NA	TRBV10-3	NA	CAISEAGADYEQYF	TGTGCCATCAGTGAGGCGGGGGCCGACTACGAGCAGTACTTC